The 3 T cell receptor beta chains in this list originate from one sample, sequenced in a study of T cells in women clearing cervical HPV infection. The method was immunoSEQ multiplex PCR; TCRdb's version includes in-frame clones alone and lacks a portion of them. This sample's clone table lists tens of thousands of clones. Sequenced material: blood buffy coat. The receptor set was obtained from a woman between 18 and 70 years old with a cervical HPV16 infection that either progressed to CIN3+ or cleared (not recorded which).

A remark on this clone: The read ends 3 residues shy of where the CDR3 ends; the end is completed using the germline J gene. V usage is TRBV18 and J usage is TRBJ2-7, with TRBD1 matching 7 bases. The CDR3 has 14 amino acids. Germline CDR1 and CDR2: KGHSH and LQKENI. Trimming removed 1 base from V and 5 bases from J; junction bases left unmatched: 5. The CDR3 loop reads CASSPRQGINEQYF. CDR3 bases read: TGTGCCAGCTCACCACGACAGGGTATAAACGAG.

On this clone itself: Sequencing ends 3 residues short of the CDR3 end; the germline J gene provides the rest. V gene TRBV7-7 combines with J gene TRBJ2-2, with D possibly TRBD1 on 5 matching bases. Between the trimmed V and J ends, which lost 6 bases and 4 bases, there was a span of 12 bases. Germline CDR1 is SSHAT and CDR2 is FNYEAQ (reference sequence). The CDR3 sequence is 14 residues long. The CDR3 here is CASSLTGATGELFF. The CDR3 bases that were read are TGTGCCAGCAGTCTCACAGGCGCCACCGGGGAG.

As concerns this clone: The read ends 3 residues before the CDR3 terminus; that terminus is restored from the germline J gene. V gene TRBV30 combines with J gene TRBJ1-3; D is undetermined. CDR1 and CDR2 from the germline V gene are GTSNPN and SVGIG (reference sequence). V lost 5 bases to trimming and J lost 4 bases, with 12 bases between them. This CDR3 comprises 13 residues. CDR3 DNA (partial): TGTGCCTGGTCCGCGGGAGCCGGAAACACC. Its protein product is CAWSAGAGNT. The CDR3 in full is CAWSAGAGNTIYF.